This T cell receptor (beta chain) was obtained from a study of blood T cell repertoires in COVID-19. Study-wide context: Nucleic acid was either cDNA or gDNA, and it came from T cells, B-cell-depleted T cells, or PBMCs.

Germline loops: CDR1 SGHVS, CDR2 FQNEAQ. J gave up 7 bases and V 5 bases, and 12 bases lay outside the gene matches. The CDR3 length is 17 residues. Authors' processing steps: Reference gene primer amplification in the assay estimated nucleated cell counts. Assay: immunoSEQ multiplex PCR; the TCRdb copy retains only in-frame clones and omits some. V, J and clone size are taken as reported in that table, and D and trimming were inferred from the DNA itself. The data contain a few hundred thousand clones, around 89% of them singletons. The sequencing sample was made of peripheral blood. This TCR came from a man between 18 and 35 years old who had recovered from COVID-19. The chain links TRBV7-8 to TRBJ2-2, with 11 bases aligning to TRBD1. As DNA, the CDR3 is TGTGCCAGCAGCCTCATCTCCGGGACAGGGGGAATCGGGGAGCTGTTTTTT. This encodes CASSLISGTGGIGELFF.